This T cell receptor beta chain was captured by sequencing in a study of shared clonotypes between healthy human individuals. CD8 cells classed as naive were CD45RO-negative and positively selected for CCR7, excluding terminally differentiated effector memory CD45RA+ cells. All donors qualified as healthy HIV-negative adults and had experienced no recent acute infections or vaccinations. V was clipped by 3 bases and J by 3 bases; unmatched bases: 20. The germline V gene has CDR1 KGHSH and CDR2 LQKENI. CDR3 length equals 20 residues. Profiled with immunoSEQ multiplex PCR; TCRdb holds only in-frame clones, not every one. Among about 820,000 clones listed, roughly 92% were seen once.

The genes are TRBV18 and TRBJ2-7, with 10 bases lining up with TRBD2. The sequence was collected from a man younger than 45 in good health. Sequencing input: naive CD8+ T cells sorted from blood. The CDR3 spells CASSPLAGVPNTEYDYEQYF. CDR3 coding DNA: TGTGCCAGCTCACCCCTAGCGGGAGTCCCCAATACCGAATATGACTACGAGCAGTACTTC. The full variable domain, completed using reference TRBV18 and TRBJ2-7, is NAGVMQNPRHLVRRRGQEARLRCSPMKGHSHVYWYRQLPEEGLKFMVYLQKENIIDESGMPKERFSAEFPKEGPSILRIQQVVRGDSAAYFCASSPLAGVPNTEYDYEQYFGPGTRLTVT.